This paragraph reports one T cell receptor (beta chain). Its specificity is not known. Germline loops: CDR1 MNHEY, CDR2 SVGAGI. The CDR3 runs 14 residues. The data belong to a study of blood T cells in healthy people across ages. Points from the study as a whole: Shifts in expanded clonotypes may have been confounded by donor CMV status, which was unknown. The fall in TCR beta diversity per million T cells was roughly linear with age.

A J-beta primer mix and a sample-barcoded 5' primer were used in a second PCR of roughly 6 to 11 cycles. TCRdb re-derived calls from the 5' RACE reads in MiXCR, one entry per CDR3 protein. The sample lists some 1.4 million distinct CDR3 sequences; about 40% were seen once. Sequencing used blood. The sequence was collected from a woman aged 18-29 years in good health. The rearrangement joins TRBV6-5 to TRBJ2-5; either TRBD1 or TRBD2 may fit D (5 bases each). The DNA end is a closer match to TRBJ2-7, so the J assignment may be wrong. The CDR3 DNA reads TGTGCCAGCAGTGGACGGGACGGGAACTACGAGCAGTACTTC. Residues: CASSGRDGNYEQYF.